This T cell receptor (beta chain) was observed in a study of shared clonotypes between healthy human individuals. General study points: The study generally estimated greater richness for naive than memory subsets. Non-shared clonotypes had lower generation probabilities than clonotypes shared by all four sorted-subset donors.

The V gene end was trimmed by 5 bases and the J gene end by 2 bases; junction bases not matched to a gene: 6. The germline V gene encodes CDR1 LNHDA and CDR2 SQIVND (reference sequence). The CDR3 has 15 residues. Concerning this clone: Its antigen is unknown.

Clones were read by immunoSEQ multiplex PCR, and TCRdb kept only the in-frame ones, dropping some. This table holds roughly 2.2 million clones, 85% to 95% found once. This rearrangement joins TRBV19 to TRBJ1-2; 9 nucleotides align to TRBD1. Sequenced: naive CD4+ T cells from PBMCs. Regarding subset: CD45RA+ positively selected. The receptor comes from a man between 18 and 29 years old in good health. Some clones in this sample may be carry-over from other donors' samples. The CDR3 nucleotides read TGTGCCAGTAGTCCCTGGACAGGGGAGAACTATGGCTACACCTTC. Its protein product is CASSPWTGENYGYTF.